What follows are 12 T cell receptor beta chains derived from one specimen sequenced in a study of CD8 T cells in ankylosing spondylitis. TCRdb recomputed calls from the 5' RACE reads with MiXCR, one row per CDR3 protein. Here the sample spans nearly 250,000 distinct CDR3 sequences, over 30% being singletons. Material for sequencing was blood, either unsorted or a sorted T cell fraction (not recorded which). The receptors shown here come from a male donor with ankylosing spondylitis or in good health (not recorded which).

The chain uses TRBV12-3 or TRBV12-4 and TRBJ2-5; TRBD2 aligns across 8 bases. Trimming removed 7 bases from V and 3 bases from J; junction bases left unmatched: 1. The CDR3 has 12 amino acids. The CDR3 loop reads CASMGLEETQYF. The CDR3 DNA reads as TGTGCCAGCATGGGACTAGAAGAGACCCAGTACTTC.

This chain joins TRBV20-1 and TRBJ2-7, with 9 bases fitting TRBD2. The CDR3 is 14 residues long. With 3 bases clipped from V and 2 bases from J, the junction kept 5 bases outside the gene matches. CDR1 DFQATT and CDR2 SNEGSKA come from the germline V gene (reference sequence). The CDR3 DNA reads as TGCAGTGCTAGTCTGCTAGCGGGGACCTACGAGCAGTACTTC. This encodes CSASLLAGTYEQYF.

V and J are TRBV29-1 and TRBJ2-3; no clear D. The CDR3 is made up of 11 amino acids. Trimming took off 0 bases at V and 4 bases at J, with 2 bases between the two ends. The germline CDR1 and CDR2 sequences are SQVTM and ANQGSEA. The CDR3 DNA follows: TGCAGCGTTGAAGATTCAGATACGCAGTATTTT. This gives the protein CSVEDSDTQYF.

This CDR3 is CASSGTAKGAQRETQYF. The CDR3 DNA reads TGTGCCAGCAGCGGAACTGCCAAGGGGGCGCAACGGGAGACCCAGTACTTC. The genes are TRBV9 and TRBJ2-5; 7 bases are shared with TRBD1. Trimming took 3 bases from V and 5 from J; bases not matched to a gene: 16. CDR1 is SGDLS and CDR2 is YYNGEE in the germline V gene. The CDR3 consists of 17 residues.

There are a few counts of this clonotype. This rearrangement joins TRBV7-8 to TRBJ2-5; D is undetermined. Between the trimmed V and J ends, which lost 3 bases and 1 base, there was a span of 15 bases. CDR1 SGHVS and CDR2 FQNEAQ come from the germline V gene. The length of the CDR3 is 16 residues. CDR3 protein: CASSFLDGASQETQYF. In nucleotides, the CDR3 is TGTGCCAGCAGCTTTCTTGACGGAGCCTCCCAAGAGACCCAGTACTTC.

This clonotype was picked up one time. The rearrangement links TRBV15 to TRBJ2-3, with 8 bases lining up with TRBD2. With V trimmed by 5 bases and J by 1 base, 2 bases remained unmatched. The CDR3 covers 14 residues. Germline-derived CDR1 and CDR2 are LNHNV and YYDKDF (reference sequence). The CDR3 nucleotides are TGTGCCACCAGCGAGCGGGGGCGCACAGATACGCAGTATTTT. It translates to CATSERGRTDTQYF.

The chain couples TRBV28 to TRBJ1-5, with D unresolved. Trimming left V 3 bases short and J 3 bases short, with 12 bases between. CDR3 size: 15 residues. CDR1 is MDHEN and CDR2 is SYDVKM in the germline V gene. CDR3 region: CASSFGDRVNQPQHF. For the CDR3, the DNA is TGTGCCAGCAGTTTTGGTGACCGCGTCAATCAGCCCCAGCATTTT. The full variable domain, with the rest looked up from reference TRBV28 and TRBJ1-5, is DVKVTQSSRYLVKRTGEKVFLECVQDMDHENMFWYRQDPGLGLRLIYFSYDVKMKEKGDIPEGYSVSREKKERFSLILESASTNQTSMYLCASSFGDRVNQPQHFGDGTRLSIL.

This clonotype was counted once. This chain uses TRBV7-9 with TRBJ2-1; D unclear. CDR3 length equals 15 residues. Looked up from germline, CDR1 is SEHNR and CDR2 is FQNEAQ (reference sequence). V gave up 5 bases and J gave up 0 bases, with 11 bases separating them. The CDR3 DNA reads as TGTGCCAGCAGCCCCAAGGGTGCCTCCTACAATGAGCAGTTCTTC. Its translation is CASSPKGASYNEQFF.

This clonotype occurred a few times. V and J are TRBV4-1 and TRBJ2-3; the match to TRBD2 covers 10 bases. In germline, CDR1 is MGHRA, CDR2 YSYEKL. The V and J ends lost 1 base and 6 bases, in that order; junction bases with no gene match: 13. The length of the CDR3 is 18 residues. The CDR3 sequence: CASSQVRATGTSVDTQYF. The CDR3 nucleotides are TGCGCCAGCAGCCAAGTTAGGGCCACAGGGACTAGCGTGGATACGCAGTATTTT.

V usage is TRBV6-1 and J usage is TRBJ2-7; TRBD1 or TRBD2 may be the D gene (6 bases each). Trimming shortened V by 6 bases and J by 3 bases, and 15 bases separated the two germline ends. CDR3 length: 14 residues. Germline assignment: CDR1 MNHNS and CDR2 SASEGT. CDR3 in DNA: TGTGCCAGCAGCCCAAGGAGGGGGGACTACGAGCAGTACTTC. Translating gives CASSPRRGDYEQYF.

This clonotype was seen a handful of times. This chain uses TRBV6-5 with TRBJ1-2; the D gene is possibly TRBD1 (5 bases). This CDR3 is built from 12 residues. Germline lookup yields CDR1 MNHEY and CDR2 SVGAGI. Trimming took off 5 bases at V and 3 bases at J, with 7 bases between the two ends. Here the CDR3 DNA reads TGTGCCAGCAGTCGGGGGGACTATGGCTACACCTTC. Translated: CASSRGDYGYTF.

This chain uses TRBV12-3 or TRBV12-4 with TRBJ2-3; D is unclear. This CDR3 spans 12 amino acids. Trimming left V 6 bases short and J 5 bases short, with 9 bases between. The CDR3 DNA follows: TGTGCCAGCAGCTACGGGCAAGATACGCAGTATTTT. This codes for CASSYGQDTQYF.